This T cell receptor beta chain was captured by sequencing in a study of cytomegalovirus exposure and HLA in healthy donors. The wider study: The roughly 110 validation repertoires were produced on the same platform as the 500 to 800 repertoires of the first cohort. This was reported in a later analysis.

Note on this clone: The antigen remains unidentified.

Study observations and caveats: Fewer than 200 TCR beta chains were listed as cytomegalovirus-associated. The dataset shows that most TCR sequences were rare, while some public TCRs occurred in many donors.

The protocol was immunoSEQ multiplex PCR, while the TCRdb copy is restricted to in-frame clones and leaves out a portion. The data hold 80,000 to 100,000 clones, with about 90% observed a single time. A 120-subject validation cohort, separate from the 666-subject first cohort, supplied the donors. Source material: PBMCs. The receptor's source is a man aged 18 to 30 in good health and CMV-seropositive.

For the CDR3, the DNA is TGTGCCAGCAGGGAGCAAACAGGGGGAAGTAATCAGCCCCAGCATTTT. It translates to CASREQTGGSNQPQHF. The V gene is TRBV27, the J gene TRBJ1-5; 8 bases fit TRBD1. CDR1 is MNHEY and CDR2 is SMNVEV in the germline V gene (reference sequence). V lost 6 bases and J lost 4; bases outside the gene matches: 11. The CDR3 runs 16 residues.